The clone carrying this T cell receptor (beta chain) was observed a few times. This entry belongs to a study of human T cells and chemical hapten exposure. V lost 6 bases, J lost 5 bases, and 8 bases lay in between. The CDR3 totals 13 residues. Time point defined: pre-sensitization, week 0. Treatment noted: therapeutic diphenylcyclopropenone sensitization with weekly scalp DPC. One entry per CDR3 protein results from TCRdb running MiXCR on the RACE reads. The sample has about 260,000 distinct CDR3 sequences, about 8.1% seen once. This TCR was sampled from a woman aged 35 to 49 with alopecia areata. Some clones in this sample may be carry-over from other donors' samples. This chain links TRBV12-3 or TRBV12-4 with TRBJ1-6; D uncertain. The specimen comprised whole blood, sampled in connection with sensitization to the hapten diphenylcyclopropenone (DPC). CDR3: CASSSGNNSPLHF. The DNA of the CDR3 is TGTGCCAGCAGCTCCGGAAATAATTCACCCCTCCACTTT.